Below are 4 T cell receptor beta chains sequenced from a single sample in a study of blood T cell repertoires in COVID-19. The data were produced by immunoSEQ multiplex PCR, yet TCRdb's version contains in-frame clones alone and is incomplete. The sample records approximately 93,000 clones, around 88% being singletons. The specimen sequenced was peripheral blood. These receptors came from a man aged 50 to 59 with COVID-19, enrolled during active disease.

This clone was found once. This chain connects TRBV30 to TRBJ1-6, with D unclear. Germline V gene data show CDR1 as GTSNPN and CDR2 as SVGIG (reference sequence). V lost 2 bases, J lost 7 bases, and 6 bases lay in between. CDR3 size: 12 residues. The CDR3 nucleotides read TGTGCCTGGAGTACCCAGAATTCACCCCTCCACTTT. This gives the protein CAWSTQNSPLHF.

This clone was counted a few times. The chain is built from TRBV15 and TRBJ2-1; 7 bases are a match to TRBD1. J lost 2 bases, V lost 0 bases, and 1 base had no gene match. This CDR3 contains 15 residues. CDR1 LNHNV and CDR2 YYDKDF come from the germline V gene (reference sequence). The DNA of the CDR3 is TGTGCCACCAGCAGAGAGGACAGGACCTACAATGAGCAGTTCTTC. This gives the protein CATSREDRTYNEQFF.

V and J are TRBV7-9 and TRBJ2-2; D possibly corresponds to TRBD2 (6 bases). V gave up 5 bases and J gave up 6 bases, with 19 bases separating them. Germline CDR1 and CDR2: SEHNR and FQNEAQ (reference sequence). The CDR3 length is 16 residues. CDR3 sequence (DNA): TGTGCCAGCAGCCCTAAGGTCCTAGCGCTATCCGGGGAGCTGTTTTTT. It encodes CASSPKVLALSGELFF.

V gene TRBV5-1 combines with J gene TRBJ2-1; maybe TRBD1 (6 bases). Looked up from germline, CDR1 is SGHRS and CDR2 is YFSETQ. The ends were cut back, 1 base at V and 0 bases at J, with 14 bases in the middle. The CDR3 sequence is 17 residues long. The chain's CDR3 is CASSLTSGTFSYNEQFF. CDR3 nucleotides: TGCGCCAGCAGCTTGACCTCCGGGACATTCTCCTACAATGAGCAGTTCTTC.